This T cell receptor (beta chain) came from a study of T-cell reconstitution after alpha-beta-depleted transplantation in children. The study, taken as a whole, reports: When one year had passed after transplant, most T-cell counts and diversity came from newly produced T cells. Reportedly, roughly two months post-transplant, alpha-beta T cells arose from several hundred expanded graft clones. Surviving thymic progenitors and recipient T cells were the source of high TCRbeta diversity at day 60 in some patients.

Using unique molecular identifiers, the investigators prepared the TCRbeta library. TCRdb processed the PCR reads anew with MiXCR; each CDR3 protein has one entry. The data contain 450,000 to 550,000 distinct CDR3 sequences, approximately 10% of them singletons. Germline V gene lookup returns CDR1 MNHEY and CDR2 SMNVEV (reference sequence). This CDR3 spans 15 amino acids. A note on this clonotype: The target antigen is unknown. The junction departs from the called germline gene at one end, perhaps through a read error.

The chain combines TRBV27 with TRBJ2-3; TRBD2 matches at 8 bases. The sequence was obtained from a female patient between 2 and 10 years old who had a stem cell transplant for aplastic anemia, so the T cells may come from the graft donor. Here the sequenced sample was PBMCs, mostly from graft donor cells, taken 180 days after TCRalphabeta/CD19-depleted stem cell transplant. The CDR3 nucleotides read TGTGCCGGCAGTTTAAGCGGGAGAGGGCCAGATACGCAGTATTTT. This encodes CAGSLSGRGPDTQYF.